The source of this TCR beta chain is a study of blood T cell repertoires in COVID-19. Overall study context: Both acute and convalescent COVID-19 samples were obtained from the United States, Italy and Spain. T cells, B-cell-depleted T cells, or PBMCs provided the cDNA or gDNA that served as material.

This clone was recorded once. From germline, CDR1 is KGHSH and CDR2 LQKENI. CDR3 size: 15 residues. The V and J ends lost 3 bases and 1 base respectively, with 12 bases between them. Original processing notes: Reference gene primer amplification gave estimated nucleated cell counts. Assay: immunoSEQ multiplex PCR; the TCRdb copy retains only in-frame clones and omits some. The DNA gave D and trimming, while V, J and clone size come from that table. The data contain about 240,000 clones, approximately 80% of them singletons. This TCR derives from a woman aged 55-70 years with active or convalescent COVID-19. Specimen: peripheral blood. The genes are TRBV18 and TRBJ1-1; weak D call: TRBD1 (5 bases). The DNA of the CDR3 is TGTGCCAGCTCACCGATGGGACTGGGGAACACTGAAGCTTTCTTT. It is translated as CASSPMGLGNTEAFF.